This T cell receptor (beta chain) was captured in a study of T cell responses to AZD1222 COVID-19 vaccine (TCRdb year 2021). In terms of the full investigation: A total of roughly 240 trial participants underwent TCR sequencing, of whom 207 received two doses of AZD1222 and 26 received two doses of the MenACWY control vaccine. Trial participants were enrolled by age into 18-55, 56-69 and 70-plus year subgroups, with approximately 150, 30 and 60 TCR-sequenced participants respectively.

This sample's time point label indicates: about 28 days (+/-7) after the second vaccine dose. Per the publication, the treatment or condition label means: meningococcal conjugate vaccine given as trial control. The vaccinee samples were drawn from two UK trials, COV001 and COV002, one of which was a single-blind randomized controlled phase 2/3 trial testing AZD1222 (ChAdOx1 nCoV-19) in healthy adults. For TCRbeta chain sequencing, PBMC samples were collected from trial participants at day 0 and at day 28 after the second dose. The CDR3 regions of human TCRbeta chains were analyzed by immunosequencing. Per the authors' processing: Repertoire TCRs were matched against a reference library of SARS-CoV-2-specific TCRs generated with the MIRA antigen-specificity platform. Breadth was defined as the fraction of unique TCRs that were SARS-CoV-2-associated, and depth was defined as the fraction of total T cells that were SARS-CoV-2-associated. Each spike-specific TCR was assigned to its reactive spike region and to a CD4 or CD8 class using the MIRA data. Log10-transformed breadth and depth values were compared by one-way ANOVA with Sidak's multiple comparisons tests. TCRdb limited this immuneACCESS table to in-frame rearrangements with V and J called. A share of clones is missing; checked studies link under half to unresolved V genes, and the rest is unexplained. The DNA was the basis for D and trimming; V, J and clone size are from that table. The sample has about 76,000 clones on record, around three quarters of them singletons. 27% of the sample belongs to the ten largest clones.

The CDR3 covers 14 residues, taking in both the cysteine and the phenylalanine. The sequence is cut down to CDR3 DNA, 42 bases in frame from base 1. V loses 0 bases, J loses 5 bases, and the germline ends lie 9 bases apart. From a lookup of the germline V gene, CDR1 and CDR2 are SGDLS and YYNGEE. Here is what the overall study found, with its caveats: The whole spike protein was spanned by vaccine-associated CD4 TCRs, and dominant responses were seen in regions 160-218 and 743-854. Spike-specific TCR breadth and depth rose significantly after two AZD1222 doses compared with day 0 and with MenACWY recipients. Only five to seven AZD1222 recipients were SARS-CoV-2 seropositive at baseline, limiting conclusions about previously exposed vaccinees. Most participants were white British and females outnumbered males, and the authors suggested that clonal diversity may have been underestimated. Nearly half of unique spike-specific TCRs reportedly recognized epitopes outside regions mutated in the B.1.351 and B.1.1.7 variants. The 56-69-year group was small, and its depth increase did not reach significance, likely because of low power. Because no day 14 peak-response samples were available, repertoires were characterized only after the peak T cell response.

Points on this clone: Its cognate antigen has yet to be identified. There are no base qualities to consult, and no much larger clone falls within one base.

The sequencing used peripheral blood, collected 28 days after the second dose of the MenACWY control vaccine. The V gene is TRBV9 and the J gene is TRBJ1-5, with the identity of the D gene unclear. This TCR was sampled from an adult who received the MenACWY meningococcal vaccine as a control. The DNA is as follows: TGTGCCAGCAGCGTAGGAAGATTGGATCAGCCCCAGCATTTT. Its protein product is CASSVGRLDQPQHF.